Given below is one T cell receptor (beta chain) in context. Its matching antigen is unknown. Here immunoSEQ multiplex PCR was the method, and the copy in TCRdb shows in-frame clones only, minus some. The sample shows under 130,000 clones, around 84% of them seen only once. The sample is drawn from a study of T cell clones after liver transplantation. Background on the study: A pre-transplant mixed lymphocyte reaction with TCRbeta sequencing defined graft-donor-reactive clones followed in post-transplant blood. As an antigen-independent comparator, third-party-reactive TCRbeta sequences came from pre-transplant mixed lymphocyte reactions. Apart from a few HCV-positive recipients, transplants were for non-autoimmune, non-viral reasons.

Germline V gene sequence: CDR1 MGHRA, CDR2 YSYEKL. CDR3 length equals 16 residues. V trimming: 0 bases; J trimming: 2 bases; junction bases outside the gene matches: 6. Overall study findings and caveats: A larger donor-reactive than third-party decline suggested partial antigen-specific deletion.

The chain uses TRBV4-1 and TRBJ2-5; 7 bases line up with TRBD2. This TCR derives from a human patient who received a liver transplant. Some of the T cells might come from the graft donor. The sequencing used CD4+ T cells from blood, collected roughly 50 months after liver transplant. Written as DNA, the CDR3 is TGCGCCAGCAGCCAAGACCACCTCGGGGGGCAAGAGACCCAGTACTTC. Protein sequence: CASSQDHLGGQETQYF.